Detailed here is one T cell receptor (beta chain). Antigen unknown. The CDR3 has 14 residues. With 6 bases removed from V and 4 bases from J, the gap between germline ends came to 15 bases. CDR1 and CDR2 from the germline V gene are MGHRA and YSYEKL. This entry belongs to a study of graft-versus-host responses after intestinal transplantation. Study summary: Induction with anti-thymocyte globulin, then tacrolimus and steroids for roughly 3 years, was given to all recipients. Study-wide results and limits: Allografts of patients with graft-donor T cell macrochimerism showed high graft-versus-host to host-versus-graft clone ratios. The study associated peak circulating GvH clone levels with early post-transplant HvG declines.

Sequencing used immunoSEQ multiplex PCR; TCRdb keeps in-frame clones, though not all of them. The repertoire holds about 110,000 clones, with 93% as singletons. This receptor was taken from a human donor who received an intestinal transplant. The rearrangement uses TRBV4-1 and TRBJ1-1, with D perhaps matching TRBD1 (5 bases). The sequences come from unstimulated CD8+ T cells sorted from spleen or lymph node cells, collected before intestinal transplant. CDR3 protein: CASSLELGGTEAFF. The CDR3 coding sequence is TGCGCCAGCAGTCTTGAACTGGGGGGCACTGAAGCTTTCTTT.